Only one count was recorded for the clone carrying this TCR beta chain. Its antigen is undetermined. Noted treatment: oral pan-JAK inhibitor, 5-10 mg twice daily. Peripheral blood and lesional scalp punch biopsies were taken from alopecia areata patients. Once RNA had been extracted, it was reverse transcribed into cDNA to act as the sequencing template. The repertoire was sequenced with immunoSEQ multiplex PCR; TCRdb's copy has only in-frame clones and lacks some. The sample yields around 190,000 clones, roughly 60% seen once. This specimen belongs to a study of CD8+ T cells in alopecia areata. The study, taken as a whole, reports: Relative to normal scalp, lesional scalp, especially alopecia totalis/universalis, showed higher clonality.

Losses at the gene ends were 2 bases for V and 5 bases for J; bases not matched to a gene: 11. Germline CDR1 and CDR2: SGHTA and FQGNSA. The CDR3 is made up of 17 amino acids. The chain joins TRBV7-2 to TRBJ2-1, with 8 bases lining up with TRBD1. The receptor was isolated from a human donor with alopecia areata. Here the sequenced sample was CD4+ T cells sorted from blood, taken at week 24, from a patient treated with tofacitinib. This CDR3 is CASSLKADRVPHNEQFF. In DNA form, the CDR3 reads TGTGCCAGCAGCTTAAAGGCGGACAGGGTTCCCCACAATGAGCAGTTCTTC.